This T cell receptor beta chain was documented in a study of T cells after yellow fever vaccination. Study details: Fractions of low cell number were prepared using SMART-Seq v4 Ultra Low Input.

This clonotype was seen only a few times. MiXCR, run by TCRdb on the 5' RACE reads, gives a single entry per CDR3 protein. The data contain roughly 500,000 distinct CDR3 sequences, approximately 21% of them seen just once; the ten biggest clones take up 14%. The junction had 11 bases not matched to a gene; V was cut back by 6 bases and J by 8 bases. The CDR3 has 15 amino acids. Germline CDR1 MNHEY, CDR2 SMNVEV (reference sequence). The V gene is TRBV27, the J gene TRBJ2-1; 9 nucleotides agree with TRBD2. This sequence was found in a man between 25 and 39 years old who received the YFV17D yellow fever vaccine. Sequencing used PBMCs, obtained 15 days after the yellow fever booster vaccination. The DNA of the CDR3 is TGTGCCAGCAGGGCCGGGACTAGCAACCGCTATGAGCAGTTCTTC. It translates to CASRAGTSNRYEQFF.